Sequencing of this T cell receptor (beta chain) was carried out in a study of blood T cells in healthy people across ages. The germline V gene encodes CDR1 SQVTM and CDR2 ANQGSEA. Trimming cost V 7 bases and J 4 bases; bases outside gene matches: 6. This CDR3 contains 13 residues. The second PCR ran about 6 to 12 cycles with a sample-barcoded 5' primer and J-beta primers. Each CDR3 protein gets one entry after TCRdb re-called the 5' RACE reads with MiXCR. The table records hundreds of thousands of distinct CDR3 sequences, around 46% of them present only once. The sequence derives from a man aged 30 to 45 in good health. Input material: blood. The J gene is TRBJ2-7, the V gene TRBV29-1, with 11 positions matching TRBD1. The CDR3: CSAGQGVVYEQYF. The DNA of the CDR3 is TGCAGCGCGGGACAGGGGGTAGTATACGAGCAGTACTTC.